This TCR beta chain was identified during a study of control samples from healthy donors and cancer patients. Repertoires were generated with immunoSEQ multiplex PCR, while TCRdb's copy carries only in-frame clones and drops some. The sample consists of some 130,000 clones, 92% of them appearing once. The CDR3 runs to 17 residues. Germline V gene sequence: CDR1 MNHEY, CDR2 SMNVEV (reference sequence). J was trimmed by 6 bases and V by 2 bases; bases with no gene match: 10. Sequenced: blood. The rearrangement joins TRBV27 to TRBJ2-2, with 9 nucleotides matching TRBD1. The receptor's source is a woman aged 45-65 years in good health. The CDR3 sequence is CASSLKPQGAGPGELFF. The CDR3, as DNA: TGTGCCAGCAGTTTAAAACCACAGGGGGCTGGGCCCGGGGAGCTGTTTTTT.